This T cell receptor beta chain originates from a study of tumor-infiltrating lymphocytes in primary liver carcinoma. Trimming removed 1 base at V and 5 bases at J, with 11 bases between. The CDR3 covers 14 residues. Germline assignment: CDR1 MDHEN and CDR2 SYDVKM. TCR beta cDNA was made from roughly 500 ng total RNA with a constant-region primer. TCR beta libraries came from three nested multiplex PCR rounds using slightly modified ARM-PCR. With TRBV1-TRBV30 forward primers and a C-beta reverse primer, the first two PCR rounds were run for around 11 cycles each. MiXCR was run by TCRdb on the multiplex PCR reads, yielding one entry per CDR3 protein. The profile shows hundreds of thousands of distinct CDR3 sequences, 50% to 75% of them singletons. Unsorted whole blood yielded blood RNA, and germline DNA was extracted as well.

The receptor was isolated from a woman in her thirties with primary liver carcinoma and hepatitis B virus infection. The genes are TRBV28 and TRBJ2-5, with D tentatively TRBD2 (5 bases). The sample taken for sequencing was peripheral blood. CDR3: CASSLYRDLETQYF. The CDR3 nucleotides are TGTGCCAGCAGTTTATATCGGGATCTGGAGACCCAGTACTTC.